The rows below give T cell receptor beta chains drawn from one sample of a study of metastatic and nonmetastatic thyroid tumors. Using MiXCR, TCRdb reanalyzed the PCR reads. The sample shows about 40,000 clones, about a sixth of them seen only once. Source material: tumor tissue. The origin of the receptors is a female donor with papillary thyroid cancer or a benign thyroid nodule (not recorded which). Some clones in this sample may be carry-over from other donors' samples. Each CDR3 is given with its conserved first and last residue. The D gene is left open where the match is weak. Not all rows give a size; the values are once, few, many and, for expanded clones, a class.

V gene,J gene,clone size,D gene,CDR3 protein,CDR3 DNA
TRBV28,TRBJ1-2,many,TRBD1,CASSPDRESYGYTF,TGTGCCAGCAGTCCTGACAGGGAGAGCTATGGCTACACCTTC
TRBV2,TRBJ1-5,many,TRBD1,CASREDRGLINQPQHF,TGTGCCAGCAGAGAAGACAGGGGGTTAATCAATCAGCCCCAGCATTTT
TRBV5-4,TRBJ2-1,many,TRBD2,CASSLERGLAGDEQFF,TGTGCCAGCAGCTTGGAAAGGGGACTAGCGGGAGATGAGCAGTTCTTC
TRBV20-1,TRBJ2-2,many,TRBD2,CSASKLLAGDVGELFF,TGCAGTGCTAGCAAGCTTCTAGCGGGAGACGTCGGGGAGCTGTTTTTT
TRBV6-1,TRBJ2-7,.,TRBD1,CASSDSGQGFTYEQYF,TGTGCCAGCAGTGACTCCGGACAGGGGTTTACCTACGAGCAGTACTTC
TRBV5-4,TRBJ2-3,.,TRBD2,CASSLQGLGSGRAIDTQYF,TGTGCCAGCAGCTTGCAAGGTTTAGGTAGCGGGAGGGCCATAGATACGCAGTATTTT
TRBV28,TRBJ2-7,many,.,CASSRTDYGQYF,TGTGCCAGCAGTCGGACAGATTACGGGCAGTACTTC
TRBV6-4,TRBJ2-7,few,TRBD1,CASMTWGQVYEQYF,TGTGCCAGCATGACTTGGGGACAGGTCTACGAGCAGTACTTC
TRBV4-3,TRBJ2-7,many,.,CASSQVVGNKGYEQYF,TGCGCCAGCAGCCAAGTTGTAGGGAATAAGGGCTACGAGCAGTACTTC
TRBV5-1,TRBJ2-5,.,TRBD2,CASSLVCGRAAETQYF,TGCGCCAGCAGCTTGGTTTGCGGGAGGGCCGCCGAGACCCAGTACTTC
TRBV20-1,TRBJ1-1,.,.,CSSRYGGAGTIAFF,TGCAGTTCTAGATACGGCGGGGCAGGAACAATAGCTTTCTTT
TRBV7-8,TRBJ2-3,many,TRBD1,CASSSSRGSTDTQYF,TGTGCCAGCAGCTCCTCCAGGGGGAGCACAGATACGCAGTATTTT
TRBV6-2/TRBV6-3,TRBJ2-7,many,TRBD2,CASSYGAGAGEQYF,TGTGCCAGCAGTTACGGAGCGGGAGCTGGCGAGCAGTACTTC
TRBV13,TRBJ2-7,.,TRBD1,CASSEGQALYRQYF,TGTGCCAGCAGCGAAGGACAGGCCCTCTACAGGCAGTACTTC
TRBV28,TRBJ2-5,many,.,CASSLSDEETQYF,TGTGCCAGCAGTTTATCCGACGAAGAGACCCAGTACTTC
TRBV5-1,TRBJ2-1,many,TRBD1,CASSLEQGARSNEQFF,TGCGCCAGCAGCTTGGAACAGGGGGCGAGGTCCAATGAGCAGTTCTTC
TRBV4-2,TRBJ2-2,many,.,CASSQDRAGNTGELFF,TGTGCCAGCAGCCAAGACCGGGCCGGGAACACCGGGGAGCTGTTTTTT
TRBV20-1,TRBJ2-2,.,.,CSAPTAWGNTGELFF,TGCAGTGCTCCAACCGCGTGGGGGAACACCGGGGAGCTGTTTTTC
TRBV4-1,TRBJ2-7,medium-sized,TRBD2,CASSLSARPGLAVQYF,TGCGCCAGCAGCCTTTCCGCGCGACCGGGACTAGCGGTTCAGTACTTC
TRBV29-1,TRBJ2-5,many,.,CSVRRGRETQYF,TGCAGCGTTCGAAGGGGACGGGAGACCCAGTACTTC
TRBV7-2,TRBJ2-2,.,TRBD2,CASRLASGAGEELFF,TGTGCCAGCAGACTGGCTAGCGGAGCGGGCGAGGAGCTGTTTTTT
TRBV6-1,TRBJ1-4,many,.,CASRTLGTNEKLFF,TGTGCCAGCAGGACCCTGGGAACTAATGAAAAACTGTTTTTT
TRBV6-1,TRBJ1-2,many,.,CASSKQGSGYTF,TGTGCCAGCAGTAAGCAGGGATCGGGCTACACCTTC
TRBV5-1,TRBJ1-4,many,.,CASSATNPAGKLFF,TGCGCCAGCAGCGCCACCAACCCGGCAGGAAAACTGTTTTTT
TRBV20-1,TRBJ2-3,.,.,CSARHVQTDTQYF,TGCAGTGCTAGACATGTACAGACAGATACGCAGTATTTT
TRBV11-2,TRBJ2-2,.,.,CASSSNRVSGEQFF,TGTGCCAGCAGCTCGAACAGGGTCTCGGGGGAGCAGTTTTTT
TRBV5-4,TRBJ2-7,many,.,CASSQNPQYEQYF,TGTGCCAGCAGTCAGAATCCTCAATACGAGCAGTACTTC
TRBV5-6,TRBJ2-3,.,.,CASSLRFGGLRTDTQYF,TGTGCCAGCAGCTTGAGGTTTGGCGGCCTTCGGACAGATACGCAGTATTTT